This TCR beta chain was profiled in a study of Ad26.COV2.S vaccination and SARS-CoV-2 variants. Study conclusions and caveats: Those who received the vaccine showed greater spike-specific TCR breadth than those given placebo. Total responses of T cells may have been underestimated by the analyses of TCR breadth and depth.

As for this clone: What it binds is unknown.

As to treatment: roughly 19 received Ad26.COV2.S at low or high dose, single or two shots; 5 received placebo; per-sample allocation not given. Sampling was performed 63 days after the first vaccine or placebo injection. TCRdb's copy holds only in-frame clones and misses some; the assay was immunoSEQ multiplex PCR. The sample records roughly 420,000 clones, roughly 89% being singletons. The source material was peripheral blood, sampled in a trial of Ad26.COV2.S vaccine versus placebo. The origin of this receptor is a person between 18 and 59 years old who received the Ad26.COV2.S COVID-19 vaccine or a placebo.

The CDR3 region is CASSPRTAETQYF. For the CDR3, the DNA is TGTGCCAGCTCACCTAGGACAGCGGAGACCCAGTACTTC. The V gene is TRBV18, the J gene TRBJ2-5; D is possibly TRBD1 (6 bases). The CDR3 has 13 residues. Trimming removed 3 bases from V and 5 bases from J, with 10 bases in between. Germline V lookup: CDR1 KGHSH, CDR2 LQKENI. The variable domain in full, with the rest retrieved from reference TRBV18 and TRBJ2-5, is NAGVMQNPRHLVRRRGQEARLRCSPMKGHSHVYWYRQLPEEGLKFMVYLQKENIIDESGMPKERFSAEFPKEGPSILRIQQVVRGDSAAYFCASSPRTAETQYFGPGTRLLVL.